This T cell receptor beta chain is from a study of beta chain features in type 1 diabetes. This clone showed up just a few times. Its antigen is as yet unknown. Every bit of the isolated RNA underwent reverse transcription, so sequencing read expressed TCRB transcripts. Some clones are missing from TCRdb's copy, which holds only in-frame ones; the method was immunoSEQ multiplex PCR. In the table there are around 250,000 clones, roughly 25% of which are singletons. General study results and limits: Among all four CD4+ subsets, Type 1 diabetes patients had TCRB CDR3s that were moderately but significantly shorter. Although PCR might favor shorter templates, it would do so equally in patients and controls.

Germline values: CDR1 LNHNV, CDR2 YYDKDF (reference sequence). Trimming took 3 bases from V and 6 from J; bases not matched to a gene: 5. The CDR3 runs to 16 residues. The gene calls are TRBV15 and TRBJ2-2; 12 nucleotides agree with TRBD1. The sequencing sample was made of naive CD4+ T cells from blood. This clonotype originated in a woman aged 25 to 39 with type 1 diabetes. CDR3 residues: CATSSRGQGAAGELFF. Written as DNA, the CDR3 is TGTGCCACCAGCAGTAGGGGACAGGGGGCCGCCGGGGAGCTGTTTTTT.